The 6 T cell receptor beta chains reported below all come from one sample, sequenced in a study of cytomegalovirus exposure and HLA in healthy donors. PCR involved 60 Vbeta and 13 Jbeta primers. Profiled with immunoSEQ multiplex PCR; TCRdb holds only in-frame clones, not every one. The sample holds more than 45,000 clones. The specimen was PBMCs. These receptors all come from a male donor in good health and CMV-seronegative.

The rearrangement links TRBV7-3 to TRBJ1-2; 7 positions agree with TRBD1. The CDR3 has 15 amino acids. In germline, CDR1 is SGHTA, CDR2 FQGTGA. V gave up 5 bases and J gave up 4 bases; unmatched junction bases: 10. CDR3 loop: CASSQGDSSIYGYTF. CDR3 in DNA: TGTGCCAGCAGCCAGGGGGATTCCTCAATCTATGGCTACACCTTC.

The CDR3: CASSLGGGRYSNQPQHF. As DNA, the CDR3 is TGTGCCAGCAGCTTGGGAGGGGGCCGCTATAGCAATCAGCCCCAGCATTTT. The chain has TRBV5-4 and TRBJ1-5; 7 nucleotides match TRBD1. CDR1 SGHNT and CDR2 YYREEE come from the germline V gene (reference sequence). V lost 0 bases, J lost 0 bases, and 6 bases stayed unmatched. The CDR3 extends over 17 amino acids.

The J gene is TRBJ2-1, the V gene TRBV18, with D perhaps matching TRBD1 (6 bases). The germline gives CDR1 KGHSH, CDR2 LQKENI. V lost 1 base, J lost 3 bases, and 10 bases lay in between. This CDR3 spans 15 amino acids. CDR3 loop: CASSPQDSIYNEQFF. DNA for the CDR3: TGTGCCAGCTCACCACAGGACAGTATCTACAATGAGCAGTTCTTC.

This chain joins TRBV29-1 and TRBJ1-1, with D possibly being TRBD1 (5 bases). Germline loops: CDR1 SQVTM, CDR2 ANQGSEA. The germline V and J ends were trimmed by 3 bases and 8 bases, with 13 bases remaining between them. This CDR3 comprises 12 residues. The CDR3 loop is CSVEAYPGEAFF. As DNA, the CDR3 is TGCAGCGTTGAGGCATACCCAGGGGAAGCTTTCTTT.

The chain employs TRBV5-6 and TRBJ2-4; D is possibly TRBD1 (5 bases). Germline CDR1 SGHDT, CDR2 YYEEEE. The V gene lost 1 base and the J gene lost 1 base, with 12 bases spanning the gap. This CDR3 comprises 16 residues. This chain's CDR3 is CASSLNQGRAKNIQYF. The DNA for the CDR3 is TGTGCCAGCAGCTTGAACCAGGGTCGTGCCAAAAACATTCAGTACTTC.

The chain combines TRBV15 with TRBJ2-1, with TRBD1 matching over 7 bases. Losses at the gene ends were 1 base for V and 0 bases for J; bases not matched to a gene: 6. From germline, CDR1 is LNHNV and CDR2 YYDKDF (reference sequence). The length of the CDR3 is 17 residues. CDR3: CATSRGKGGNSYNEQFF. The CDR3 DNA reads as TGTGCCACCAGCAGAGGTAAAGGGGGCAACTCCTACAATGAGCAGTTCTTC.